The rows below give T cell receptor beta chains drawn from one sample of a study of T cell responses to AZD1222 COVID-19 vaccine. Sequenced by immunoSEQ multiplex PCR; TCRdb stores in-frame clones only, minus some. This table has under 85,000 clones, around 90% appearing once. Sample: peripheral blood, taken on day 0 of MenACWY control vaccination. The receptor set was obtained from an adult in good health. The conserved cysteine and the conserved F or W are not part of the CDR3 here.

cdr3_aa: SVLRDRANTEAF; v_call: TRBV29-1; j_call: TRBJ1-1
cdr3_aa: AWTRADRGSHSPLH; v_call: TRBV30; j_call: TRBJ1-6
cdr3_aa: ASSQEGQPFNSPLH; v_call: TRBV4-1; j_call: TRBJ1-6
cdr3_aa: ASSELAGGLYNEQF; v_call: TRBV25-1; j_call: TRBJ2-1
cdr3_aa: ASSVVGGAVGDTEAF; v_call: TRBV9; j_call: TRBJ1-1
cdr3_aa: ASSQNRGGTEAF; v_call: TRBV14; j_call: TRBJ1-1
cdr3_aa: ASSPSGTSGLSTDTQY; v_call: TRBV19; j_call: TRBJ2-3
cdr3_aa: ATRSGGRITGELF; v_call: TRBV6-5; j_call: TRBJ2-2
cdr3_aa: ASSPPGQGYSGANVLT; v_call: TRBV19; j_call: TRBJ2-6
cdr3_aa: ATSDPRGRSTEAF; v_call: TRBV24-1; j_call: TRBJ1-1
cdr3_aa: SARDYPEQY; v_call: TRBV20-1; j_call: TRBJ2-7
cdr3_aa: ASSQYGNQETQY; v_call: TRBV4-1; j_call: TRBJ2-5
cdr3_aa: ASSLGQRTGELF; v_call: TRBV5-4; j_call: TRBJ2-2
cdr3_aa: ATSFDIKRDSNQPQH; v_call: TRBV15; j_call: TRBJ1-5
cdr3_aa: ASSYSRSPPTDTQY; v_call: TRBV6-2/TRBV6-3; j_call: TRBJ2-3
cdr3_aa: ATSGTGTLNYGYT; v_call: TRBV5-6; j_call: TRBJ1-2
cdr3_aa: ASSYRDRDTEAF; v_call: TRBV9; j_call: TRBJ1-1
cdr3_aa: ASSLLGGRTEAF; v_call: TRBV28; j_call: TRBJ1-1
cdr3_aa: ASSPRTSGGYEQY; v_call: TRBV3-1/TRBV3-2; j_call: TRBJ2-7
cdr3_aa: ASSLVSGTSNQPQH; v_call: TRBV7-2; j_call: TRBJ1-5
cdr3_aa: ASSLMNTEAF; v_call: TRBV7-9; j_call: TRBJ1-1
cdr3_aa: ASSVGQSGYT; v_call: TRBV9; j_call: TRBJ1-2
cdr3_aa: ASSLRQLDTQY; v_call: TRBV11-3; j_call: TRBJ2-3
cdr3_aa: ASSFARGGGRKGANVLT; v_call: TRBV7-2; j_call: TRBJ2-6
cdr3_aa: ASSVAGTSGDTQY; v_call: TRBV9; j_call: TRBJ2-3
cdr3_aa: AWSVLPGEPQH; v_call: TRBV30; j_call: TRBJ1-5
cdr3_aa: ASSLRENIQY; v_call: TRBV7-9; j_call: TRBJ2-4
cdr3_aa: ASSLSTGMGETQY; v_call: TRBV7-9; j_call: TRBJ2-5
cdr3_aa: ASSSGPGNYGYT; v_call: TRBV27; j_call: TRBJ1-2
cdr3_aa: ASSELSPASGNTIY; v_call: TRBV25-1; j_call: TRBJ1-3
cdr3_aa: ASSARDSGWNEQF; v_call: TRBV9; j_call: TRBJ2-1
cdr3_aa: ASSGGSGAAGNTIY; v_call: TRBV11-3; j_call: TRBJ1-3
cdr3_aa: ASSIGTSGGTDTQY; v_call: TRBV7-9; j_call: TRBJ2-3
cdr3_aa: ATSENQGPVPGELF; v_call: TRBV24-1; j_call: TRBJ2-2
cdr3_aa: ATSASEGVGELF; v_call: TRBV24-1; j_call: TRBJ2-2
cdr3_aa: ASSYSPGINSPLH; v_call: TRBV6-5; j_call: TRBJ1-6
cdr3_aa: AWRVPGPLKHGYT; v_call: TRBV30; j_call: TRBJ1-2
cdr3_aa: ASSQKEQANTEAF; v_call: TRBV23-1; j_call: TRBJ1-1
cdr3_aa: SVGQDTQY; v_call: TRBV29-1; j_call: TRBJ2-3
cdr3_aa: ASRRMGSGGANEQF; v_call: TRBV5-4; j_call: TRBJ2-1
cdr3_aa: ASSLLGNQPQH; v_call: TRBV28; j_call: TRBJ1-5
cdr3_aa: ASSLEVFNQPQH; v_call: TRBV7-2; j_call: TRBJ1-5
cdr3_aa: ASSSQGGTAITEQY; v_call: TRBV3-1/TRBV3-2; j_call: TRBJ2-7
cdr3_aa: ASSLPGLSNQPQH; v_call: TRBV19; j_call: TRBJ1-5
cdr3_aa: ASASLEDREQF; v_call: TRBV5-4; j_call: TRBJ2-1
cdr3_aa: ASSLAGTDTQY; v_call: TRBV5-6; j_call: TRBJ2-3
cdr3_aa: ASRDFLELF; v_call: TRBV6-5; j_call: TRBJ2-2
cdr3_aa: ASSAQNTEAF; v_call: TRBV6-6; j_call: TRBJ1-1
cdr3_aa: ASSYDSRANSPLH; v_call: TRBV6-5; j_call: TRBJ1-6
cdr3_aa: ASIPGQHLYGYT; v_call: TRBV19; j_call: TRBJ1-2
cdr3_aa: ASSLAASGGPYEQY; v_call: TRBV28; j_call: TRBJ2-7
cdr3_aa: ASNRHGVNTEAF; v_call: TRBV6-5; j_call: TRBJ1-1
cdr3_aa: ASSFNPGEGNTEAF; v_call: TRBV5-1; j_call: TRBJ1-1